This is a list of T cell receptor beta chains from one sample in a study of OX40 agonist ivuxolimab in advanced cancers. Sequencing was performed with immunoSEQ multiplex PCR; in TCRdb, only in-frame clones are kept and a portion is missing. The sample has approximately 70,000 clones, roughly four fifths seen once; the top ten hold less than 0.55%. Sequencing was performed on CD4+ or CD8+ T cells sorted from blood, taken in a trial of the OX40 agonist ivuxolimab. These TCRs come from an adult with an advanced solid tumor such as melanoma, head and neck, liver or kidney cancer. The CDR3 runs from the conserved cysteine through the conserved F or W. A D gene is named only where the DNA matches it firmly. Some rows have no size entry. The others give once, few or many, or a class for an expanded clone.

cdr3_nt: TGTGCCAGCGGAACCTTACAGGGAAACACCGGGGAGCTGTTTTTT; cdr3_aa: CASGTLQGNTGELFF; d_call: .; j_call: TRBJ2-2; clone_size: .; v_call: TRBV27
cdr3_nt: TGTGCCAGCAGTTTACCCGGACACTATGGCTACACCTTC; cdr3_aa: CASSLPGHYGYTF; d_call: .; j_call: TRBJ1-2; clone_size: once; v_call: TRBV28
cdr3_nt: TGTGCCACAAGACAGGGGGCTAACTATAATTCACCCCTCCACTTT; cdr3_aa: CATRQGANYNSPLHF; d_call: TRBD1; j_call: TRBJ1-6; clone_size: .; v_call: TRBV6-1
cdr3_nt: TGCAGCGCGACAAGCTCTGGGGCCAACGTCCTGACTTTC; cdr3_aa: CSATSSGANVLTF; d_call: .; j_call: TRBJ2-6; clone_size: .; v_call: TRBV29-1
cdr3_nt: TGTGCCAGCAGATTAGGGGACTCATCTGCCCAGCATTTT; cdr3_aa: CASRLGDSSAQHF; d_call: .; j_call: TRBJ1-5; clone_size: .; v_call: TRBV6-1
cdr3_nt: TGTGCCAGTAAATTGGAAGCGGGGGGCTCTGCGCAGTTCTTC; cdr3_aa: CASKLEAGGSAQFF; d_call: TRBD2; j_call: TRBJ2-1; clone_size: .; v_call: TRBV19
cdr3_nt: TGCGCCAGCAGCCAACGCGAATACTACGAGCAGTACTTC; cdr3_aa: CASSQREYYEQYF; d_call: .; j_call: TRBJ2-7; clone_size: .; v_call: TRBV4-1
cdr3_nt: TGTGCCAGCAGCTTAGGCGGACAGGGGTGGCATCATGAGCAGTTCTTC; cdr3_aa: CASSLGGQGWHHEQFF; d_call: TRBD1; j_call: TRBJ2-1; clone_size: .; v_call: TRBV7-2
cdr3_nt: TGTGCCAGCAGCTTGGTGCGTGGGGAGCTGTTTTTT; cdr3_aa: CASSLVRGELFF; d_call: .; j_call: TRBJ2-2; clone_size: .; v_call: TRBV7-7
cdr3_nt: TGTGCCAGCAGTGTCGGCACATTGAACACTGAAGCTTTCTTT; cdr3_aa: CASSVGTLNTEAFF; d_call: .; j_call: TRBJ1-1; clone_size: .; v_call: TRBV6-1
cdr3_nt: TGTGCCAGCAGCCCCCGGGACAGGGTAAACATTCAGTACTTC; cdr3_aa: CASSPRDRVNIQYF; d_call: TRBD1; j_call: TRBJ2-4; clone_size: .; v_call: TRBV14
cdr3_nt: TGTGCCAGCTCTGCGGAGCTCCAAGAGACCCAGTACTTC; cdr3_aa: CASSAELQETQYF; d_call: .; j_call: TRBJ2-5; clone_size: .; v_call: TRBV19
cdr3_nt: TGTGCCATAATCAGGGCGGAGGAAGCTTTCTTT; cdr3_aa: CAIIRAEEAFF; d_call: .; j_call: TRBJ1-1; clone_size: few; v_call: TRBV7-9
cdr3_nt: TGCAGCGTTGTGCACAGCTCCCCTGGAAACACCATATATTTT; cdr3_aa: CSVVHSSPGNTIYF; d_call: .; j_call: TRBJ1-3; clone_size: .; v_call: TRBV29-1
cdr3_nt: TGCGCCAGCAGCCAGGGGGGAGAGACCCAGTACTTC; cdr3_aa: CASSQGGETQYF; d_call: .; j_call: TRBJ2-5; clone_size: .; v_call: TRBV4-1
cdr3_nt: TGCGCCAGCAGCCCGGTGGTTGGGGGGGCGTTGTCGGCAGATACGCAGTATTTT; cdr3_aa: CASSPVVGGALSADTQYF; d_call: .; j_call: TRBJ2-3; clone_size: few; v_call: TRBV5-1
cdr3_nt: TGTGCCAGCAGATTAGGATCGGGCGACGAGCAGTACTTC; cdr3_aa: CASRLGSGDEQYF; d_call: .; j_call: TRBJ2-7; clone_size: .; v_call: TRBV28
cdr3_nt: TGTGCCAGTAGTATGAGTCGACAGACTGAAGCTTTCTTT; cdr3_aa: CASSMSRQTEAFF; d_call: .; j_call: TRBJ1-1; clone_size: .; v_call: TRBV19
cdr3_nt: TGTGCCTGGGTGCCCCGCAGACAGGATCGAAATTCACCCCTCCACTTT; cdr3_aa: CAWVPRRQDRNSPLHF; d_call: .; j_call: TRBJ1-6; clone_size: once; v_call: TRBV30
cdr3_nt: TGTGCCAGCAGCTTAGGGGCCGGACAGGGGCTGCATGGCTACACCTTC; cdr3_aa: CASSLGAGQGLHGYTF; d_call: TRBD1; j_call: TRBJ1-2; clone_size: .; v_call: TRBV7-9
cdr3_nt: TGTGCCAGCTCACCGTGGAGCCGGGGGGAGGGGCCTCCTGGGGCCAACGTCCTGACTTTC; cdr3_aa: CASSPWSRGEGPPGANVLTF; d_call: TRBD2; j_call: TRBJ2-6; clone_size: .; v_call: TRBV18
cdr3_nt: TGTGCCAGCTCACTGGCCGAAAGGCCGAACACTGAAGCTTTCTTT; cdr3_aa: CASSLAERPNTEAFF; d_call: .; j_call: TRBJ1-1; clone_size: .; v_call: TRBV18
cdr3_nt: TGCGCCAGCAGTCGTGTTTTCCCGGACCTTGGTTCACCCCTCCACTTT; cdr3_aa: CASSRVFPDLGSPLHF; d_call: .; j_call: TRBJ1-6; clone_size: .; v_call: TRBV10-2
cdr3_nt: TGTGCCACCAGCAGAGCACGGACTAGCGGAAACACAGATACGCAGTATTTT; cdr3_aa: CATSRARTSGNTDTQYF; d_call: TRBD2; j_call: TRBJ2-3; clone_size: .; v_call: TRBV15